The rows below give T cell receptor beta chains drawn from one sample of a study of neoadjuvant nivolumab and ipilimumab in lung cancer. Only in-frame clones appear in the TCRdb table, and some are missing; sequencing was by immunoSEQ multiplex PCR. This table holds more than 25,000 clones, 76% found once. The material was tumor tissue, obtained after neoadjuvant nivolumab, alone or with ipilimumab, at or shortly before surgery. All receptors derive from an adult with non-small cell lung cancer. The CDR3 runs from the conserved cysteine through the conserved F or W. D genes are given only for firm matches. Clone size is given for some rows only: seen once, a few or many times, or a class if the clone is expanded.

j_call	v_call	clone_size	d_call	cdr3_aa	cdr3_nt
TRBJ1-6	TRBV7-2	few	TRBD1	CASRPAGGSNNSPLHF	TGTGCCAGCAGGCCGGCAGGGGGCAGCAATAATTCACCCCTCCACTTT
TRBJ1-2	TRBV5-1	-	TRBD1	CASSAGQGAGGYTF	TGCGCCAGCAGCGCCGGACAGGGGGCGGGTGGCTACACCTTC
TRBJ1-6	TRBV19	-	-	CASSMAGQLPNSPLHF	TGTGCCAGTAGTATGGCAGGACAGCTACCTAATTCACCCCTCCACTTT
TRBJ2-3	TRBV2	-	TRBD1	CASSAGTGAFSTDTQYF	TGTGCCAGCAGTGCCGGGACAGGGGCGTTTAGCACAGATACGCAGTATTTT
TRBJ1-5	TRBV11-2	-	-	CASSLGSRGDQPQHF	TGTGCCAGCAGCTTAGGTAGCAGGGGCGATCAGCCCCAGCATTTT
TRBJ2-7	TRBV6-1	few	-	CASSPGHQREQYF	TGTGCCAGCAGCCCGGGACATCAACGCGAGCAGTACTTC
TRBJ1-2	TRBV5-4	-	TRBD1	CASSSRGIPQYGYTF	TGTGCCAGCAGCTCCAGGGGGATTCCCCAATATGGCTACACCTTC
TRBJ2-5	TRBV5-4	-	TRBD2	CASSLVTSLETQYF	TGTGCCAGCAGCTTGGTGACTAGCTTAGAGACCCAGTACTTC
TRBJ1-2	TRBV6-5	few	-	CASSGGVAANYGYTF	TGTGCCAGCAGTGGGGGAGTCGCAGCTAACTATGGCTACACCTTC
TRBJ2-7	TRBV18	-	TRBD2	CASSGGAGGPGEQYF	TGTGCCAGCTCCGGAGGTGCGGGGGGGCCGGGCGAGCAGTACTTC
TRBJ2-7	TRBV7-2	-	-	CASSPGGHEQYF	TGTGCCAGCAGCCCTGGAGGCCACGAGCAGTACTTC
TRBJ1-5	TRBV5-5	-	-	CASSLLRGGNQPQHF	TGTGCCAGCAGCCTGCTCAGGGGTGGCAATCAGCCCCAGCATTTT
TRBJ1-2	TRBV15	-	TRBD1	CATSRDHDRGITNYGYTF	TGTGCCACCAGCAGAGATCACGACAGGGGGATAACTAACTATGGCTACACCTTC
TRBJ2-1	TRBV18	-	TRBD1	CASSPSGTGGRNNEQFF	TGTGCCAGCTCACCGTCCGGGACAGGGGGAAGGAACAATGAGCAGTTCTTC
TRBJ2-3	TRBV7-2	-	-	CASSFVRGSTDTQYF	TGTGCCAGCAGCTTTGTGCGGGGAAGCACAGATACGCAGTATTTT
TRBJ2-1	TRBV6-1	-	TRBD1	CASRRQGARGEQFF	TGTGCCAGCAGGAGACAGGGGGCTAGGGGTGAGCAGTTCTTC
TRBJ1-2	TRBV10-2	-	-	CASGWAYGYTF	TGCGCCAGCGGATGGGCCTATGGCTACACCTTC
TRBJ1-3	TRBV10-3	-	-	CAISEPRTAGNTIYF	TGTGCCATCAGTGAGCCCAGGACGGCTGGAAACACCATATATTTT
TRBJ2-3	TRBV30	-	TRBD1	CARWTGDYTDTQYF	TGTGCCCGTTGGACAGGGGACTACACAGATACGCAGTATTTT
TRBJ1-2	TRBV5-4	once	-	CASTRGGLENGYTF	TGTGCCAGCACAAGGGGGGGCCTAGAGAATGGCTACACCTTC
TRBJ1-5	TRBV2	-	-	CASSTGTNQPQHF	TGTGCCAGCAGTACAGGTACCAATCAGCCCCAGCATTTT
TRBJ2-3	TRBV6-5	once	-	CASSARGIPTDTQYF	TGTGCCAGCAGTGCGCGTGGGATCCCTACAGATACGCAGTATTTT
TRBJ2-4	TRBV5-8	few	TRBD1	CASGTGDLAAKNIQYF	TGTGCCAGCGGGACAGGGGATTTGGCGGCCAAAAACATTCAGTACTTC
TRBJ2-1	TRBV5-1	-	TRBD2	CASSLRTSGGYEQFF	TGCGCCAGCAGCCTGAGGACTAGCGGGGGCTATGAGCAGTTCTTC
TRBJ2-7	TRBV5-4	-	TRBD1	CASSPDRAHEQYF	TGTGCCAGCAGCCCGGACAGGGCACACGAGCAGTACTTC
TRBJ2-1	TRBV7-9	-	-	CASSWAHGGREQFF	TGTGCCAGCAGCTGGGCTCATGGGGGCCGGGAGCAGTTCTTC
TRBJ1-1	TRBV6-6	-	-	CASSVRQGNTEAFF	TGTGCCAGCAGTGTGCGTCAGGGGAACACTGAAGCTTTCTTT
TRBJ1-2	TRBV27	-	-	CASSLEGNYGYTF	TGTGCCAGCAGTTTGGAAGGGAACTATGGCTACACCTTC
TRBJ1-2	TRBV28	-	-	CASSLALDSFYGYTF	TGTGCCAGCAGTTTAGCCTTGGACAGCTTCTATGGCTACACCTTC
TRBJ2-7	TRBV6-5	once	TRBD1	CATRQGPDYEQYF	TGTGCCACTAGACAGGGGCCCGACTACGAGCAGTACTTC
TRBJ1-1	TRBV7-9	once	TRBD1	CASSLTGGTEAFF	TGTGCCAGCAGCCTCACAGGGGGCACTGAAGCTTTCTTT
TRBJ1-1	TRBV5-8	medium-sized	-	CASSLRGLGTEAFF	TGTGCCAGCAGCTTGCGGGGGCTGGGCACTGAAGCTTTCTTT
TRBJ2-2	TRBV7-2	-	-	CASSLVLAFTGELFF	TGTGCCAGCAGCTTAGTGCTAGCTTTCACCGGGGAGCTGTTTTTT
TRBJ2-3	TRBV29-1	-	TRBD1	CSVGGQGILTDTQYF	TGCAGCGTAGGGGGACAGGGGATCCTCACAGATACGCAGTATTTT
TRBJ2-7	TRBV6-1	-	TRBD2	CASSEASGGPYEQYF	TGTGCCAGCAGTGAAGCTAGCGGGGGGCCCTACGAGCAGTACTTC
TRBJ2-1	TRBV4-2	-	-	CASSQGTVDEQFF	TGTGCCAGCAGCCAAGGGACAGTGGATGAGCAGTTCTTC
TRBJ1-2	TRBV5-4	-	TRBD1	CASSVPGTGGLRVGGYTF	TGTGCCAGCAGCGTACCCGGGACAGGGGGCCTTCGGGTGGGAGGCTACACCTTC
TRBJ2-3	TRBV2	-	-	CASREFSDTQYF	TGTGCCAGCAGGGAATTCAGTGATACGCAGTATTTT
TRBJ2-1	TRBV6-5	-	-	CASRKDSYNEQFF	TGTGCCAGCAGAAAGGACAGTTACAATGAGCAGTTCTTC
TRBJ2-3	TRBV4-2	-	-	CASSPRRIGSLTDTQYF	TGTGCCAGCAGCCCCCGCAGAATTGGATCCCTCACAGATACGCAGTATTTT
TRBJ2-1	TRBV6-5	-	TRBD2	CASSYVSGGFNEQFF	TGTGCCAGCAGTTACGTCAGCGGGGGCTTCAATGAGCAGTTCTTC